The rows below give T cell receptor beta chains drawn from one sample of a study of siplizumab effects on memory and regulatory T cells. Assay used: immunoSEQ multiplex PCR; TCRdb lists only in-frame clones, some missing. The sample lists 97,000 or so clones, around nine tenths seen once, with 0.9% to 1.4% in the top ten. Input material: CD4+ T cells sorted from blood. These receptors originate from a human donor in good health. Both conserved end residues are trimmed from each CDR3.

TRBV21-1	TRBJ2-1	ARIQGHEQF
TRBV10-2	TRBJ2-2	ASSEPNRDGRTGELF
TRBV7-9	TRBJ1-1	ASRFAAARDTEAF
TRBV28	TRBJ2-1	ASRTTGRSGSYNEQF
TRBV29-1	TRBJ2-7	SVDQTGEYEQY
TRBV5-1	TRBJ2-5	ASSLGAVGRETQY
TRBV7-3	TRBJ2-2	ASSFGTPNTGELF
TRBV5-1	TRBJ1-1	ASSLVRGVNTEAF
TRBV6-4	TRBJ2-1	ASSRLAGGENEQF
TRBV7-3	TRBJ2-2	ASSPREGRTGELF
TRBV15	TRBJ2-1	ATSNYGTGSKNEQF
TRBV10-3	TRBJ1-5	AISEFGRGGNQPQH
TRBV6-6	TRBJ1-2	ASRGRYGYT
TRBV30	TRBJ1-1	AWSVLGTGDREAF
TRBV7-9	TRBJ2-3	ASSLVSTDTQY
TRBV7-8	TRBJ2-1	ASSSAIQGGSYNEQF
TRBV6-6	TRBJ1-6	ASKSRSRGNSPLH
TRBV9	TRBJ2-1	ASSPRGTSGSSNEQF
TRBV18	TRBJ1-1	ASSLKRGGLGTEAF
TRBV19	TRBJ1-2	ASSSTGARGGYT
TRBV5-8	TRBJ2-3	ASSLFPRVVTDTQY
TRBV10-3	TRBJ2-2	AIRNAGNTGELF
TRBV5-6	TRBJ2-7	ASSLISRGNEQY
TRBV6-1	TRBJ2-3	ASRGGGWIADTQY
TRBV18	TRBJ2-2	ASSPPGLARTGELF
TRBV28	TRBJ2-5	ASSFVTANTQETQY
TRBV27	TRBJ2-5	ASSLSSSGGQETQY
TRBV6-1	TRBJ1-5	ASSEAWTSGYQPQH
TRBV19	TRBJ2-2	ASTPPGLARFTGELF
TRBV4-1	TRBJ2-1	ASSQALAESYNEQF
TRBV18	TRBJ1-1	ASSSYGTGGWTEAF
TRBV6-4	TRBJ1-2	ASSEQGFQGYT
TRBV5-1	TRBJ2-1	ASYRGGADNEQF
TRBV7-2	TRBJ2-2	ASRNPGGTGELF
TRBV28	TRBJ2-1	ASTKTGQGAKNEQF
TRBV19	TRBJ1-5	ASTLGGKNQPQH
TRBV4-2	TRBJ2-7	ASSPRGGTTYEQY
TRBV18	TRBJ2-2	ASSPIQGAGELF
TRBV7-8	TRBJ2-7	ASSSRRAGAGEQY
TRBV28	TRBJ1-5	ASSLGSNQPQH
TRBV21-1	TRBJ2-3	ASSKEPGADTQY
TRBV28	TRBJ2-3	ASSLADTQY
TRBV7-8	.	ASSLVPSGRFYEQY
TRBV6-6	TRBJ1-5	ASSPQGASNQPQH
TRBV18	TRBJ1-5	ASSPRGVSNQPQH
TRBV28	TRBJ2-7	ASSSPDPSSYEQY